This T cell receptor (beta chain) was sequenced during a study of identical twins. Study outcomes and limitations: Carriage of fewer insertions was seen in abundant cord blood beta clonotypes, whereas memory repertoires showed none. Conclusions were drawn cross-sectionally by statistical analysis, without following the same donors.

With regard to this clonotype: Its matching antigen is unknown.

V dropped 6 bases and J dropped 6 bases, with 12 bases sitting between them. Germline V gene sequence: CDR1 MNHNS, CDR2 SASEGT. The length of the CDR3 is 14 residues. TCRdb re-called the 5' RACE reads with MiXCR, one entry per CDR3 protein. Counted here are 410,000 or so distinct CDR3 sequences, about 18% occurring once; the ten biggest clones make up 10% to 15%. Sequencing was done on a sample of naive T cells sorted from blood. The chain employs TRBV6-1 and TRBJ1-6; D is unresolved. The receptor's source is a man aged 45-60 years in good health. The CDR3: CASRRWQANSPLHF. The CDR3 coding sequence is TGTGCCAGCAGGCGGTGGCAGGCTAATTCACCCCTCCACTTT.